A single sample gave rise to the 17 T cell receptor beta chains below, sequenced in a study of blood T cell repertoires in COVID-19 (dated by TCRdb to about 2020). To prepare the library, the immunoSEQ multiplex PCR assay was applied. In TCRdb, the immuneACCESS table is reduced to in-frame sequences with V and J assigned. These tables do not hold every clone; where another copy was compared, an unresolved V gene accounts for under half, and the others remain unexplained. The sample includes about 250,000 clones, with approximately 81% observed a single time. Of the sample, roughly 7.9% falls within the top ten clones. Sequencing used peripheral blood. These receptors originate from an elderly woman with acute or convalescent COVID-19.

This clone has just one count. This chain uses TRBV29-1 with TRBJ1-1; no definite D call. The CDR3 has 12 residues. V gave up 7 bases and J gave up 8 bases, with 17 bases separating them. Looked up from germline, CDR1 is SQVTM and CDR2 is ANQGSEA. The CDR3 nucleotides are TGCAGCGGACGGTTCTTCTCGGGGGAAGCTTTCTTT. Its protein product is CSGRFFSGEAFF.

As concerns this clone: Germline and junction disagree at one end, which may indicate a read error. The chain recombines TRBV2 with TRBJ2-3; possibly TRBD1 for D (6 bases). In germline, CDR1 is SNHLY, CDR2 FYNNEI. The length of the CDR3 is 15 residues. CDR3 loop: CASREGTLSTDTQYF. CDR3 sequence (DNA): TGTGCCAGCAGGGAAGGGACACTTAGCACAGATACGCAGTATTTT.

The chain carries TRBV19 and TRBJ1-2; no definite D call. This CDR3 has 15 amino acids. V lost 0 bases and J 8 bases, leaving 16 bases between the germline ends. The V gene's germline CDR1 is LNHDA and CDR2 SQIVND (reference sequence). In DNA form, the CDR3 reads TGTGCCAGTAGTATAGAGGGCGTATTAATCAGCGGCTACACCTTC. This codes for CASSIEGVLISGYTF.

This clone came up a few times. The chain combines TRBV30 with TRBJ2-7; D not certain. Trimming cost V 5 bases and J 4 bases, with 12 bases left between them. The CDR3 is 12 residues long. Germline V gene lookup returns CDR1 GTSNPN and CDR2 SVGIG (reference sequence). CDR3 DNA sequence: TGTGCCTGGGCGAGTTCCCCGTACGAGCAGTACTTC. As protein: CAWASSPYEQYF.

The V call is TRBV9, the J call TRBJ1-5; D is uncertain. Germline CDR1 SGDLS, CDR2 YYNGEE. This CDR3 comprises 13 residues. The germline V and J ends were trimmed by 3 bases and 7 bases, with 11 bases remaining between them. CDR3 coding DNA: TGTGCCAGCAGCGAGGGAGCTAGGCAGCCCCAGCATTTT. Translation gives CASSEGARQPQHF.

The rearrangement joins TRBV5-5 to TRBJ2-7; 7 bases map to TRBD1. Germline CDR1 and CDR2: SGHKS and YYEKEE (reference sequence). The CDR3 loop spans 15 amino acids. V was clipped by 4 bases and J by 1 base; unmatched bases: 8. The CDR3 DNA reads TGTGCCAGCAGCGTTGGACCGGGACAGTCCTACGAGCAGTACTTC. Its protein product is CASSVGPGQSYEQYF.

The gene calls are TRBV24-1 and TRBJ2-4, with TRBD1 as a possible D gene (5 bases). The V end lost 4 bases, the J end lost 6 bases, and 18 bases lay between the germline ends. The CDR3 runs to 16 residues. CDR1 is KGHDR, CDR2 SFDVKD, per germline. The CDR3 nucleotides read TGTGCCACCAGTGACCCTTTAGGACACCGATCAAACATTCAGTACTTC. This encodes CATSDPLGHRSNIQYF.

The chain carries TRBV6-1 and TRBJ2-2; maybe TRBD1 (6 bases). CDR1 is MNHNS, CDR2 SASEGT, per germline. There are 14 residues in the CDR3. The V and J ends lost 8 bases and 0 bases respectively, with 10 bases between them. The CDR3 sequence is CASRQVSNTGELFF. Written as DNA, the CDR3 is TGTGCCAGCCGACAGGTATCGAACACCGGGGAGCTGTTTTTT.

The chain is built from TRBV7-9 and TRBJ2-1, with D tentatively TRBD2 (5 bases). CDR1 SEHNR and CDR2 FQNEAQ come from the germline V gene (reference sequence). The CDR3 sequence is 16 residues long. V was shortened by 2 bases and J by 2 bases, with 13 bases between the two germline ends. The DNA for the CDR3 is TGTGCCAGCAGCTTAATTGCGGGCGTCGCCTACAATGAGCAGTTCTTC. Translation gives CASSLIAGVAYNEQFF.

The V and J genes are TRBV10-3 and TRBJ1-2; a weak D match, TRBD1 (5 bases). The germline V gene encodes CDR1 ENHRY and CDR2 SYGVKD. This CDR3 contains 14 residues. Deletions cut 6 bases from V and 7 bases from J, with 18 bases between. CDR3 nucleotides: TGTGCCATCAGCCAGGGATCAGAGTATCGTGGCTACACCTTC. Amino acids: CAISQGSEYRGYTF.

The chain couples TRBV7-2 to TRBJ2-1, with TRBD2 matching 11 bases. The length of the CDR3 is 17 residues. V lost 6 bases to trimming and J lost 0 bases; unmatched junction nucleotides: 7. The germline CDR1 and CDR2 sequences are SGHTA and FQGNSA. For the CDR3, the DNA is TGTGCCAGCAGGGAAACTAGCGGGGGACTCTCCTACAATGAGCAGTTCTTC. Translating it yields CASRETSGGLSYNEQFF.

The chain employs TRBV5-4 and TRBJ1-1; maybe TRBD1 (5 bases). V lost 4 bases and J 1 base, leaving 14 bases between the germline ends. Germline assignment: CDR1 SGHNT and CDR2 YYREEE (reference sequence). This CDR3 is 15 amino acids long. The CDR3 is CASSTPQDGNTEAFF. CDR3 DNA: TGTGCCAGCAGCACGCCACAGGATGGGAACACTGAAGCTTTCTTT.

This chain uses TRBV11-3 with TRBJ2-5, with TRBD1 matching 9 bases. This CDR3 is 16 amino acids long. With V trimmed by 5 bases and J by 2 bases, 9 bases remained unmatched. Germline V CDR1 and CDR2: SGHNT, YENEEA. CDR3 sequence: CASSPRDRDPQETQYF. DNA of the CDR3: TGTGCCAGCAGCCCTAGGGACAGGGATCCGCAAGAGACCCAGTACTTC.

The V and J genes are TRBV28 and TRBJ1-2; D remains unclear. The V end was cut by 2 bases, the J end by 3 bases, with 10 bases between. The CDR3 sequence is 14 residues long. Germline V gives CDR1 MDHEN, CDR2 SYDVKM. CDR3 loop: CASSLHTRDYGYTF. DNA of the CDR3: TGTGCCAGCAGTTTACATACTAGGGACTATGGCTACACCTTC.

This clone is a singleton in its sample. This chain's CDR3 is CASRGTELNTEAFF. CDR3 nucleotide sequence: TGTGCCAGCAGGGGGACAGAACTGAACACTGAAGCTTTCTTT. The chain is built from TRBV6-5 and TRBJ1-1; TRBD1 agrees at 7 bases. J was trimmed by 0 bases and V by 6 bases; bases with no gene match: 4. The CDR3 sequence is 14 residues long. Germline V lookup: CDR1 MNHEY, CDR2 SVGAGI.

Here the CDR3 reads CSASSGQGLTPLHF. DNA for the CDR3: TGCAGTGCTAGTTCGGGACAGGGCCTTACACCCCTCCACTTT. The gene calls are TRBV20-1 and TRBJ1-6; 9 bases match TRBD1. Germline values: CDR1 DFQATT, CDR2 SNEGSKA (reference sequence). The junction had 8 bases not matched to a gene; V was cut back by 3 bases and J by 11 bases. CDR3 size: 14 residues.

This chain uses TRBV6-1 with TRBJ2-7; 9 nucleotides align to TRBD1. V gave up 2 bases and J gave up 3 bases; unmatched junction bases: 8. The V gene's germline CDR1 is MNHNS and CDR2 SASEGT. The CDR3 totals 16 residues. The CDR3 DNA is TGTGCCAGCAGTGAACTGCTACAGGGGGCCTTCTACGAGCAGTACTTC. This translates into CASSELLQGAFYEQYF.